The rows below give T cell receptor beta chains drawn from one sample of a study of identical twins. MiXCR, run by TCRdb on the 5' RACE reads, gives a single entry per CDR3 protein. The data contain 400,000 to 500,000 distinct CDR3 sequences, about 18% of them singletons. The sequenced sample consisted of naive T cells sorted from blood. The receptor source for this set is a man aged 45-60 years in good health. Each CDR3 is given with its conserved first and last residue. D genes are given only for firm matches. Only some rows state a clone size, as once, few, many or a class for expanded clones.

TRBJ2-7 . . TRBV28 CASSLLAGITAYEQYF TGTGCCAGCAGTTTATTGGCAGGCATTACCGCCTACGAGCAGTACTTC
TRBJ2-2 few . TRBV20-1 CSAISSGTGELFF TGCAGTGCTATTTCCTCAGGGACCGGGGAGCTGTTTTTT
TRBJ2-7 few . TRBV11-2 CASSPRTDPYEQYF TGTGCCAGCAGCCCTCGGACGGACCCCTACGAGCAGTACTTC
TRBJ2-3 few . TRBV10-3 CAISGFVGAVGTDTQYF TGTGCCATCAGTGGATTCGTTGGGGCAGTTGGAACAGATACGCAGTATTTT
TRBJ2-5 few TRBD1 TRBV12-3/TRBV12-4 CASSFGTGTQYF TGTGCCAGCAGTTTCGGGACAGGGACCCAGTACTTC
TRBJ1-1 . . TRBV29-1 CSVEDWRAGDTEAFF TGCAGCGTTGAAGATTGGCGGGCGGGGGACACTGAAGCTTTCTTT
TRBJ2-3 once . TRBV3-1 CASSQDPDGTPDTDTQYF TGTGCCAGCAGCCAAGATCCAGATGGGACTCCAGACACAGATACGCAGTATTTT
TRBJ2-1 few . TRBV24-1 CATSDFGAGYNEQFF TGTGCCACCAGTGATTTCGGGGCGGGTTACAATGAGCAGTTCTTC
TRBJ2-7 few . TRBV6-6 CASSYQVDEQYF TGTGCCAGCAGTTATCAGGTCGACGAGCAGTACTTC
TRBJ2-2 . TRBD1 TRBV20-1 CSARPARDSNTGELFF TGCAGTGCTAGACCGGCCCGGGACAGTAACACCGGGGAGCTGTTTTTT
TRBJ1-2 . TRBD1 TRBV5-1 CASSFSTGGESYTF TGCGCCAGCAGCTTTTCGACAGGGGGCGAGAGCTACACCTTC
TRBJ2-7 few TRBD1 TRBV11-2 CASSLLGQVGYEQYF TGTGCCAGCAGCTTACTTGGACAGGTTGGCTACGAGCAGTACTTC
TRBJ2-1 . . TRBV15 CATSSAGYNEQFF TGTGCCACCAGCAGCGCAGGATACAATGAGCAGTTCTTC
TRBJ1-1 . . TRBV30 CAWSVLSNTEAFF TGTGCCTGGAGTGTACTATCGAACACTGAAGCTTTCTTT
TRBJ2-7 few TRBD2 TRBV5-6 CASRFRAGAYEQYF TGTGCCAGCCGTTTTCGGGCGGGAGCCTACGAGCAGTACTTC
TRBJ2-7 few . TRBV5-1 CASSSGGTLSYEQYF TGCGCCAGCAGCTCGGGCGGGACCCTCTCCTACGAGCAGTACTTC
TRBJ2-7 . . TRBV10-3 CAISDPLGGGMYEQYF TGTGCCATCAGTGACCCCCTAGGGGGAGGTATGTACGAGCAGTACTTC
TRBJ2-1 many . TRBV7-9 CASSPRLTGMRSTEQFF TGTGCCAGCAGCCCCCGTTTAACAGGGATGAGAAGCACTGAGCAGTTCTTC
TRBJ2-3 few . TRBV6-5 CASSLWLGTDTQYF TGTGCCAGCAGTTTATGGCTCGGAACAGATACGCAGTATTTT
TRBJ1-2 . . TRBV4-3 CASSQDQSGRVKGYTF TGCGCCAGCAGCCAAGATCAAAGCGGCAGGGTGAAAGGCTACACCTTC
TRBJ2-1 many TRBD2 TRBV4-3 CASSLNSGRKYNEQFF TGCGCCAGCAGCCTAAATAGCGGGAGAAAATACAATGAGCAGTTCTTC
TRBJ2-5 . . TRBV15 CATSRDGSAGETQYF TGTGCCACCAGCAGAGATGGCAGTGCAGGGGAGACCCAGTACTTC
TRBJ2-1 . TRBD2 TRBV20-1 CSARRASGSFVDEQFF TGCAGTGCTAGACGCGCTAGCGGGAGTTTTGTAGATGAGCAGTTCTTC
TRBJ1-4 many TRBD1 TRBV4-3 CASSQDLDRGFEKLFF TGCGCCAGCAGCCAAGATCTGGACAGGGGATTTGAAAAACTGTTTTTT
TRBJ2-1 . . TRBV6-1 CASSNSYSYNEQFF TGTGCCAGCTCAAACTCCTACTCCTACAATGAGCAGTTCTTC
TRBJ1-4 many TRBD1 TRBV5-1 CASSLAMGQGKEKLFF TGCGCCAGCAGCTTGGCCATGGGACAGGGAAAGGAAAAACTGTTTTTT
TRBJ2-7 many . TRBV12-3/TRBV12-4 CASSLVRVHEQYF TGTGCCAGCAGTTTAGTTAGGGTCCACGAGCAGTACTTC
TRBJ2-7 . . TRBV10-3 CATGTQGAYEQYF TGTGCCACAGGGACACAGGGAGCCTACGAGCAGTACTTC
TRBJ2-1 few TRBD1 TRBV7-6 CASSLGSTLDRGLTTEQFF TGTGCCAGCAGCTTAGGTTCTACATTGGACAGGGGCCTGACGACTGAGCAGTTCTTC
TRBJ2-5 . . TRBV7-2 CASSPRVPETQYF TGTGCCAGCAGCCCAAGGGTGCCGGAGACCCAGTACTTC
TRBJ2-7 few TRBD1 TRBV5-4 CASSLTGGASYEQYF TGTGCCAGCAGCTTGACAGGGGGCGCATCCTACGAGCAGTACTTC
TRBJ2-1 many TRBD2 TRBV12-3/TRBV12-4 CASSLVAGGPNEQFF TGTGCCAGCAGTTTGGTAGCGGGAGGGCCGAATGAGCAGTTCTTC
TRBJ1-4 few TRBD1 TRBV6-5 CASSNLPGGHGKLFF TGTGCCAGCAGTAACCTCCCAGGGGGCCATGGAAAACTGTTTTTT
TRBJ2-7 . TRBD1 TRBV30 CAWIGRGNYEQYF TGTGCCTGGATTGGCAGGGGGAATTACGAGCAGTACTTC
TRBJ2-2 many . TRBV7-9 CASSLASGNTGELFF TGTGCCAGCAGCTTAGCGAGCGGGAACACCGGGGAGCTGTTTTTT
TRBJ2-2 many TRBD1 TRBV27 CASSPTPGTGGTGELFF TGTGCCAGCAGTCCGACCCCCGGGACAGGGGGTACCGGGGAGCTGTTTTTT
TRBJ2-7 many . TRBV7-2 CASRGGSSYEQYF TGTGCCAGCAGAGGAGGGAGCTCCTACGAGCAGTACTTC
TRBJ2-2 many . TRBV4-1 CASSQEGDRINTGELFF TGCGCCAGCAGCCAAGAGGGTGACAGGATTAACACCGGGGAGCTGTTTTTT
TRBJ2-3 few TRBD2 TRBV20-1 CSARDPRLAGDEDTQYF TGCAGTGCTAGAGATCCCAGACTAGCGGGAGATGAAGATACGCAGTATTTT
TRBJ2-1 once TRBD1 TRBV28 CASSPDRGPYNEQFF TGTGCCAGCAGCCCAGACAGGGGACCCTACAATGAGCAGTTCTTC
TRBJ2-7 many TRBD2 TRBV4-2 CASSQVFASGGTYEQYF TGTGCCAGCAGCCAAGTGTTTGCTAGCGGGGGGACCTACGAGCAGTACTTC
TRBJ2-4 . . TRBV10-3 CAIRSSSGLAKNIQYF TGTGCCATCAGGAGTTCGTCCGGGCTAGCCAAAAACATTCAGTACTTC
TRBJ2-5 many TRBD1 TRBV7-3 CASSRDRGSETQYF TGTGCCAGCAGTCGGGACAGGGGGAGTGAGACCCAGTACTTC
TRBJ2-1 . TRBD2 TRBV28 CASSLSGRSSYNEQFF TGTGCCAGCAGTTTGAGCGGGAGGAGCTCCTACAATGAGCAGTTCTTC
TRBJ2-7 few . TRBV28 CASSGVSLGSYEQYF TGTGCCAGCAGCGGGGTGTCCCTGGGTTCCTACGAGCAGTACTTC
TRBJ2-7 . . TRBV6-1 CASSPLPGSEQYF TGTGCCAGCAGTCCACTACCTGGCTCCGAGCAGTACTTC